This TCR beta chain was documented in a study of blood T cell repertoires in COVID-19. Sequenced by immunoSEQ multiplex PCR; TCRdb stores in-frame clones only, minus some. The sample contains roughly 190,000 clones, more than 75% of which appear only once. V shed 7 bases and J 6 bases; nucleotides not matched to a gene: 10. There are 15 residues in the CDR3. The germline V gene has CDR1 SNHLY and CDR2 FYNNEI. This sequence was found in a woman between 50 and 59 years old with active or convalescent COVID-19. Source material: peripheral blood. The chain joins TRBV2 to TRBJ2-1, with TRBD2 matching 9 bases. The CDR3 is CASMESLAGRNEQFF. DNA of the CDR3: TGTGCCAGCATGGAGAGCCTAGCGGGACGCAATGAGCAGTTCTTC.